This T cell receptor beta chain stems from a study of OX40 agonist ivuxolimab in advanced cancers. At the level of the study: Prior checkpoint blockade (anti-PD-1, anti-PD-L1 or anti-CTLA-4) was permitted; less than 45% had it. One hepatocellular carcinoma and a couple of cutaneous melanoma patients partially responded.

Remarks on this clone: The sample carries other DNA sequences with the same CDR3.

At baseline, cycle 4 day 1, and cycle 7 day 1, blood was sampled. CDR1 and CDR2 (germline): KGHSH, LQKENI. Trimming shortened V by 3 bases and J by 1 base, and 9 bases separated the two germline ends. The CDR3 covers 14 residues. The method was immunoSEQ multiplex PCR; TCRdb's version includes in-frame clones alone and lacks a portion of them. The sample has 65,000 to 90,000 clones; roughly 86% are singletons. The source was CD4+ or CD8+ T cells sorted from blood, collected in a trial of the OX40 agonist ivuxolimab. The sequence was obtained from an adult with an advanced solid tumor such as melanoma, head and neck, liver or kidney cancer. This chain joins TRBV18 and TRBJ1-1; perhaps TRBD1 as D (6 bases). The CDR3, as DNA: TGTGCCAGCTCACCCCGGGACACGAACACTGAAGCTTTCTTT. As protein: CASSPRDTNTEAFF.